Listed below are T cell receptor beta chains from one sample, sequenced in a study of CD4 T cells in relation to SARS-CoV-2 and coronaviruses. Libraries were prepared by immunoSEQ multiplex PCR; TCRdb keeps only in-frame clonotypes and omits some of them. Altogether tens of thousands of clones are present, 84% being singletons, with the ten largest covering 1.2%. Their recognized antigens are unknown. The sequencing input was naive CD4+ T cells from PBMCs, cultured in vitro. The receptors were sampled from an adult with COVID-19. Both conserved end residues are part of each CDR3. D genes are given only for firm matches. Only part of the rows carry a size: once, few, many, or a class if the clone is expanded.

j_gene | d_gene | len | v_gene | abundance | CDR3nt | CDR3aa
TRBJ2-3 | - | 15 | TRBV7-2 | - | TGTGCCAGCAGCACTCGGCGGCCACCACAGGATACGCAGTATTTT | CASSTRRPPQDTQYF
TRBJ2-1 | - | 12 | TRBV3-1/TRBV3-2 | - | TGTGCCAGCAGCCAACAGGGAGCTGAGCAGTTCTTC | CASSQQGAEQFF
TRBJ2-6 | - | 14 | TRBV6-5 | - | TGTGCCAGCAGTCGACTAGCTGGGGCCAACGTCCTGACTTTC | CASSRLAGANVLTF
TRBJ2-7 | - | 14 | TRBV7-9 | - | TGTGCCAGCAGCCCGGGTATCCTCTCCTACGAGCAGTACTTC | CASSPGILSYEQYF
TRBJ1-5 | - | 14 | TRBV3-1/TRBV3-2 | - | TGTGCCAGCAGCCAATCTCGGGGTAGGCAGCCCCAGCATTTT | CASSQSRGRQPQHF
TRBJ2-2 | TRBD2 | 16 | TRBV6-5 | - | TGTGCCAGCAGTTACTCGTCTAGCGGGATTGCCGGGGAGCTGTTTTTT | CASSYSSSGIAGELFF
TRBJ2-5 | - | 14 | TRBV3-1/TRBV3-2 | - | TGTGCCAGCAGCCAAGATCCTGACTGGGGGACCCAGTACTTC | CASSQDPDWGTQYF
TRBJ2-1 | - | 15 | TRBV6-1 | once | TGTGCCAGCAGTGAAAGGGTGTCCATTACAAATGAGCAGTTCTTC | CASSERVSITNEQFF
TRBJ1-1 | - | 15 | TRBV5-1 | - | TGCGCCAGCAGCTGGAAGACAGGAGGAGACACTGAAGCTTTCTTT | CASSWKTGGDTEAFF
TRBJ2-3 | TRBD2 | 15 | TRBV5-1 | - | TGCGCCAGCAGACCAAGCGGGAGGGCAACAGATACGCAGTATTTT | CASRPSGRATDTQYF
TRBJ2-7 | - | 16 | TRBV14 | - | TGTGCCAGCAGCCAAGAAGTGGGTAGGATTTCCTACGAGCAGTACTTC | CASSQEVGRISYEQYF
TRBJ2-6 | - | 15 | TRBV28 | - | TGTGCCAGCAGTTTAGGGGGATCTGGGGCCAACGTCCTGACTTTC | CASSLGGSGANVLTF
TRBJ2-5 | - | 15 | TRBV5-5 | - | TGTGCCAGCAGCTTCGAAGGGACGGGGAAAGAGACCCAGTACTTC | CASSFEGTGKETQYF
TRBJ2-1 | TRBD1 | 17 | TRBV7-3 | once | TGTGCCAGCGGTGTGGGGGACAGGTTCAGCTCCTACAATGAGCAGTTCTTC | CASGVGDRFSSYNEQFF
TRBJ1-1 | TRBD1 | 13 | TRBV6-5 | - | TGTGCCGGACGTGAGACAGGGGGATTTGAAGCTTTCTTT | CAGRETGGFEAFF
TRBJ2-1 | TRBD1 | 14 | TRBV18 | - | TGTGCCAGCTCACGTGGGACAGGGAACAATGAGCAGTTCTTC | CASSRGTGNNEQFF
TRBJ1-2 | - | 13 | TRBV19 | - | TGTGCCAGTAGAAGACAGGCGAACTATGGCTACACCTTC | CASRRQANYGYTF
TRBJ1-2 | TRBD1 | 14 | TRBV2 | - | TGTGCCAGCAGTGGACAGGGGCCACGTTACGGCTACACCTTC | CASSGQGPRYGYTF
TRBJ2-7 | TRBD1 | 14 | TRBV20-1 | - | TGCAGTGCTAGTAGACAGGGGAGGAACTACGAGCAGTACTTC | CSASRQGRNYEQYF
TRBJ2-7 | - | 15 | TRBV6-5 | once | TGTGCCAGCAGTTACGTCGGGGGTTCGGGTTACGAGCAGTACTTC | CASSYVGGSGYEQYF